What follows describes a single T cell receptor beta chain. Trimming stripped 0 bases from V and 4 bases from J, with 7 bases between. This CDR3 has 13 residues. The V gene's germline CDR1 is MNHEY and CDR2 SVGAGI. The method was immunoSEQ multiplex PCR; TCRdb's version includes in-frame clones alone and lacks a portion of them. The data show about 2,200,000 clones, roughly 91% seen once. These data are taken from a study of shared clonotypes between healthy human individuals. Naive CD8 cells, CD45RO-negative and positively selected for CCR7, excluded terminally differentiated effector memory CD45RA+ cells.

Sequencing was done on a sample of naive CD8+ T cells from PBMCs. The chain joins TRBV6-5 to TRBJ2-7; D possibly corresponds to TRBD1 (5 bases). The TCR comes from a man aged 18 to 30 in good health. Some clones in this sample may be carry-over from other donors' samples. Here the CDR3 reads CASSYSGQYEQYF. The CDR3, as DNA: TGTGCCAGCAGTTACTCGGGGCAGTACGAGCAGTACTTC.